This T cell receptor (beta chain) was identified in a study of blood T cell repertoires in COVID-19. About the research overall: COVID-19 samples collected from the United States, Italy and Spain covered acute and convalescent phases. T cells, B-cell-depleted T cells, or PBMCs supplied cDNA or gDNA.

Participants' own reports of clinical history determined their cohort assignment. Exposed study participants had met a COVID-19 case within 2 weeks before entry. CDR1 SGDLS and CDR2 YYNGEE come from the germline V gene. CDR3 length: 11 amino acids. V lost 5 bases, J lost 6 bases, and 1 base stayed unmatched. Clones were read by immunoSEQ multiplex PCR, and TCRdb kept only the in-frame ones, dropping some. The sample records 120,000 to 150,000 clones, roughly 89% being singletons. The clonotype comes from a woman in her fifties or sixties who had been exposed to COVID-19. This chain joins TRBV9 and TRBJ1-2; 7 bases line up with TRBD1. The specimen sequenced was PBMCs or T cells enriched from blood (not recorded which). For the CDR3, the DNA is TGTGCCAGCAGACAGGGGCATGGCTACACCTTC. Its protein is CASRQGHGYTF.